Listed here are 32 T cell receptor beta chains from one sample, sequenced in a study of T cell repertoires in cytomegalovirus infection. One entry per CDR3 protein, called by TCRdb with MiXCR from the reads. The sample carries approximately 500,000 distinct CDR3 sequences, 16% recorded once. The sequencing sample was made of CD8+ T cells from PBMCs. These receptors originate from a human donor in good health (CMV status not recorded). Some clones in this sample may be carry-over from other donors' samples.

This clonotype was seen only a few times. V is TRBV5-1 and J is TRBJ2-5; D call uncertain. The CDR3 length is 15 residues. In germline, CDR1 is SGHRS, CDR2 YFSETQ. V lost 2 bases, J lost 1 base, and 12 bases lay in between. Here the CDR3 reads CASSFRTRLQETQYF. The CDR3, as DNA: TGCGCCAGCAGCTTTAGGACGCGCCTCCAAGAGACCCAGTACTTC. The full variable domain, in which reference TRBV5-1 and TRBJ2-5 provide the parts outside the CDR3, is KAGVTQTPRYLIKTRGQQVTLSCSPISGHRSVSWYQQTPGQGLQFLFEYFSETQRNKGNFPGRFSGRQFSNSRSEMNVSTLELGDSALYLCASSFRTRLQETQYFGPGTRLLVL.

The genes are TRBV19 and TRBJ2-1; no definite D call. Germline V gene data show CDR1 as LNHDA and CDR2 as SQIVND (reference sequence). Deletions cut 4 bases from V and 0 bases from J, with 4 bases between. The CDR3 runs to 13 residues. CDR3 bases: TGTGCCAGTAGTAGAAACTCCTACAATGAGCAGTTCTTC. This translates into CASSRNSYNEQFF.

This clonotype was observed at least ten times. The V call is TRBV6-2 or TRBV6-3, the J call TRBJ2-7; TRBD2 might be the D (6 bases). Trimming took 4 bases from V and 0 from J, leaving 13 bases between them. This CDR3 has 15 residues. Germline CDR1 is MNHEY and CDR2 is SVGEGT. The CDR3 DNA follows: TGTGCCAGCAGTTTATGGCGGGGACCCTCCTACGAGCAGTACTTC. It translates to CASSLWRGPSYEQYF.

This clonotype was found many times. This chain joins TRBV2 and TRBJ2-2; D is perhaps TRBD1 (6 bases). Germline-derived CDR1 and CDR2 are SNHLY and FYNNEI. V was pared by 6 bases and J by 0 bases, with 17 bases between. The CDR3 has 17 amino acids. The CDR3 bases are TGTGCCAGCAGCGGCTCTCAGGACAGCTCGAACACCGGGGAGCTGTTTTTT. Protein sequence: CASSGSQDSSNTGELFF.

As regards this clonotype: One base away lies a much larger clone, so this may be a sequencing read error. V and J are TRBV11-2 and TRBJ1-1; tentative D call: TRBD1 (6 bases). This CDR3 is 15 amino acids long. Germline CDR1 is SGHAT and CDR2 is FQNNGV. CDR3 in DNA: TGTGCCAGCAGCTTAGAAGGGGGTTGGAACACTGATGCTTTCTTT. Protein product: CASSLEGGWNTDAFF. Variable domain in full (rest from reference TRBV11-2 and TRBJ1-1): EAGVAQSPRYKIIEKRQSVAFWCNPISGHATLYWYQQILGQGPKLLIQFQNNGVVDDSQLPKDRFSAERLKGVDSTLKIQPAKLEDSAVYLCASSLEGGWNTDAFFGQGTRLTVV.

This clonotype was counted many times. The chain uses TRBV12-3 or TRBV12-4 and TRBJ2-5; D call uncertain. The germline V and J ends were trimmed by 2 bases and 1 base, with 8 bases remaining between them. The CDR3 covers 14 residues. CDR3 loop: CASSLMSFQETQYF. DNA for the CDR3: TGTGCCAGCAGTTTAATGAGTTTCCAAGAGACCCAGTACTTC.

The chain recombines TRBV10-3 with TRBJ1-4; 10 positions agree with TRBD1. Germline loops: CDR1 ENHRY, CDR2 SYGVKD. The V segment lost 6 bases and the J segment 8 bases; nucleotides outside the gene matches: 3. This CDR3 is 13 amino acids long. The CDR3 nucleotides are TGTGCCATCAGATCGACAGGGGGCGAAAAACTGTTTTTT. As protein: CAIRSTGGEKLFF.

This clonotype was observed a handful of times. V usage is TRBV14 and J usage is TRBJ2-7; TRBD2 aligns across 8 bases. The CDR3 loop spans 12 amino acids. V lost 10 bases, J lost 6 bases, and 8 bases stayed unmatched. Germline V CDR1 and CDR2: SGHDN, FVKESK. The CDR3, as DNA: TGTGCCACGCGGGGGGTATTCGGCGAGCAGTACTTC. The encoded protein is CATRGVFGEQYF.

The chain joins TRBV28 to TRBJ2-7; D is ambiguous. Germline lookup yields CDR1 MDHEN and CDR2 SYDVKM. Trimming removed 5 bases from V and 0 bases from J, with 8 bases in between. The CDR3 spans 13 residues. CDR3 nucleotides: TGTGCCAGCAGTACACTTCGCTCCTACGAGCAGTACTTC. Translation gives CASSTLRSYEQYF.

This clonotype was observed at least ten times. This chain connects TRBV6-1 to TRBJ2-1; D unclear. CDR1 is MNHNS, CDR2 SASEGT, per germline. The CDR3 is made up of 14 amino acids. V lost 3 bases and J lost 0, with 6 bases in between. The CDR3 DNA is TGTGCCAGCAGTGACCGAGGCTCCTACAATGAGCAGTTCTTC. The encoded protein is CASSDRGSYNEQFF.

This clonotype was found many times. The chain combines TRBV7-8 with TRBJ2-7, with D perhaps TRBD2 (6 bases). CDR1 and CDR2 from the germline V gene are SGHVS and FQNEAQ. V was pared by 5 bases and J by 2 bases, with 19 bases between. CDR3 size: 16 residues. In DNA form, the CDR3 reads TGTGCCAGCAGCCCAGATGTGGAGCGGGTCACCTACGAGCAGTACTTC. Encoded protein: CASSPDVERVTYEQYF. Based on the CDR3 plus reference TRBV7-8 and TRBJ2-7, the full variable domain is GAGVSQSPRYKVAKRGQDVALRCDPISGHVSLFWYQQALGQGPEFLTYFQNEAQLDKSGLPSDRFFAERPEGSVSTLKIQRTQQEDSAVYLCASSPDVERVTYEQYFGPGTRLTVT.

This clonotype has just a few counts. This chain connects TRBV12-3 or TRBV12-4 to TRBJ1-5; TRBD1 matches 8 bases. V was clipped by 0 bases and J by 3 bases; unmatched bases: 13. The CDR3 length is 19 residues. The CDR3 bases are TGTGCCAGCAGTTTAGCGCTTGACAGGGGTTGGTCTCACAATCAGCCCCAGCATTTT. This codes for CASSLALDRGWSHNQPQHF.

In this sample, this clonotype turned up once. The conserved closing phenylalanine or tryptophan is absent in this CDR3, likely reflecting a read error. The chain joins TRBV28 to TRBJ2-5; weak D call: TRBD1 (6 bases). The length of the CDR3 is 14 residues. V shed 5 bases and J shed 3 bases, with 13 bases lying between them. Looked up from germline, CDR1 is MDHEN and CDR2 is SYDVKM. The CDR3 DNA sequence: TGTGCCAGCAGTCCCGAGGACAGTGAAGAGACCCAGTACTTA. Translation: CASSPEDSEETQYL.

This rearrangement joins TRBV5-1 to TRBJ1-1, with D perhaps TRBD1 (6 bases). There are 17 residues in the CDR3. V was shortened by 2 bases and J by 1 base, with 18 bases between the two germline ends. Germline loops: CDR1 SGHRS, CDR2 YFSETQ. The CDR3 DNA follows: TGCGCCAGCAGCTTAGAGGCTCATGAACAGGGGAACACTGAAGCTTTCTTT. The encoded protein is CASSLEAHEQGNTEAFF. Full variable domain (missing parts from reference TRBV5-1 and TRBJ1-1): KAGVTQTPRYLIKTRGQQVTLSCSPISGHRSVSWYQQTPGQGLQFLFEYFSETQRNKGNFPGRFSGRQFSNSRSEMNVSTLELGDSALYLCASSLEAHEQGNTEAFFGQGTRLTVV.

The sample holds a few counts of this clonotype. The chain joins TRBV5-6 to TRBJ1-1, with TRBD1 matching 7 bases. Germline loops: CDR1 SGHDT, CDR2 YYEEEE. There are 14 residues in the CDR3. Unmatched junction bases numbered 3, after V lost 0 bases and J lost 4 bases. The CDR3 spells CASSLGTGITEAFF. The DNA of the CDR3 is TGTGCCAGCAGCTTGGGGACAGGAATCACTGAAGCTTTCTTT.

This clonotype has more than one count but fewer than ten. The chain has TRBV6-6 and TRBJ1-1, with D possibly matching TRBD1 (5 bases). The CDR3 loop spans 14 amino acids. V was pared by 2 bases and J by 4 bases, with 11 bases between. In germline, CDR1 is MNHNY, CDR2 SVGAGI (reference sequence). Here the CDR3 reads CASSYPHGGTEAFF. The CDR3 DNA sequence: TGTGCCAGCAGTTACCCACACGGGGGCACTGAAGCTTTCTTT.

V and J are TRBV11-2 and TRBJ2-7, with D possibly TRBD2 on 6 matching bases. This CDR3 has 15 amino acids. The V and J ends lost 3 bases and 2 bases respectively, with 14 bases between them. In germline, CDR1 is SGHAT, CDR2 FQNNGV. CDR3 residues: CASSFTGDSTYEQYF. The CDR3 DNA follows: TGTGCCAGCAGCTTTACCGGGGACTCCACCTACGAGCAGTACTTC.

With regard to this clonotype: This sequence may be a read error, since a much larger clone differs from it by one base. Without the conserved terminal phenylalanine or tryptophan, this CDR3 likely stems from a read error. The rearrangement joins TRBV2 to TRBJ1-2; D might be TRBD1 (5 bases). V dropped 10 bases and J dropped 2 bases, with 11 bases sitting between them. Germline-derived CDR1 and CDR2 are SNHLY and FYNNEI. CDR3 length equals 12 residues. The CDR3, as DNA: TGTGCCATAGAGACAGACAACTATGGCTACACCTTA. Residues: CAIETDNYGYTL.

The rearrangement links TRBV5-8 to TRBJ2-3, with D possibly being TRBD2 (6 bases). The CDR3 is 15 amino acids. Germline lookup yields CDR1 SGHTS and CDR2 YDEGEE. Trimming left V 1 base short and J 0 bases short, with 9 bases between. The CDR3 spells CASSLPRGSTDTQYF. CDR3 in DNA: TGTGCCAGCAGCTTGCCCCGGGGGAGCACAGATACGCAGTATTTT.

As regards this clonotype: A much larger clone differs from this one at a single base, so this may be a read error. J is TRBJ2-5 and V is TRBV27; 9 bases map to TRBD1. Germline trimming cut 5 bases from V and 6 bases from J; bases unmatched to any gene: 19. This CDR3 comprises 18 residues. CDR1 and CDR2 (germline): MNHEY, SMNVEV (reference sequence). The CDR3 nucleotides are TGTGCCAGCAGTCCACCGATACAGGGGGCGGGGGAAGAAAAGACCCAGTACTTC. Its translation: CASSPPIQGAGEEKTQYF.

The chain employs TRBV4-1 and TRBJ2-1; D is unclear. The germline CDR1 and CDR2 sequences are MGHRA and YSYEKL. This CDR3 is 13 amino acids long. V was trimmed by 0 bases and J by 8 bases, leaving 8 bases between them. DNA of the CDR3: TGCGCCAGCAGCCAAGATCGTAGGGATGAGCAGTTCTTC. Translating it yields CASSQDRRDEQFF.

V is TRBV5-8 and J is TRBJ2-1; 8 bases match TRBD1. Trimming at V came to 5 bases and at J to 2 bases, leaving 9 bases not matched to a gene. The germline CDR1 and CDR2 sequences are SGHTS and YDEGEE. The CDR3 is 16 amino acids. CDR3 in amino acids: CASRRKQGDPYNEQFF. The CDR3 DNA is TGTGCCAGCAGACGAAAACAGGGGGACCCCTACAATGAGCAGTTCTTC.

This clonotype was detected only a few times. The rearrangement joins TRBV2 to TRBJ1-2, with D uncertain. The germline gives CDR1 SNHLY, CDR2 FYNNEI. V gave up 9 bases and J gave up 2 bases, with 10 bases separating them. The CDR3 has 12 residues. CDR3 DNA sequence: TGTGCCAGGGACGAGGAAAACTATGGCTACACCTTC. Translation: CARDEENYGYTF.

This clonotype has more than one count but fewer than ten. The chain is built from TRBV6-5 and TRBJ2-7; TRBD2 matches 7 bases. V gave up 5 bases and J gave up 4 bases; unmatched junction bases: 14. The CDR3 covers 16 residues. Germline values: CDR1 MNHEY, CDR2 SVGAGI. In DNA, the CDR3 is TGTGCCAGCAGTCCTAGCGGTCCCCGGACGAGTTACGAGCAGTACTTC. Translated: CASSPSGPRTSYEQYF.

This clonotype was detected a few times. This chain's CDR3 is CAISEFGTSGNNEQFF. The CDR3 bases are TGTGCCATCAGTGAGTTTGGCACTAGCGGGAACAATGAGCAGTTCTTC. This chain joins TRBV10-3 and TRBJ2-1; TRBD2 matches 10 bases. Germline CDR1 and CDR2: ENHRY and SYGVKD. The V and J ends lost 1 base and 5 bases, in that order; junction bases with no gene match: 5. There are 16 residues in the CDR3.

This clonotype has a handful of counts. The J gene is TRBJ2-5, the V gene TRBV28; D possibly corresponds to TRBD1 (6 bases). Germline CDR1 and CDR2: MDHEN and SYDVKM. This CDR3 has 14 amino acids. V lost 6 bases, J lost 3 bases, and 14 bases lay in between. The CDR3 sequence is CASRVAGAKETQYF. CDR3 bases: TGTGCCAGCAGGGTGGCAGGGGCGAAAGAGACCCAGTACTTC.

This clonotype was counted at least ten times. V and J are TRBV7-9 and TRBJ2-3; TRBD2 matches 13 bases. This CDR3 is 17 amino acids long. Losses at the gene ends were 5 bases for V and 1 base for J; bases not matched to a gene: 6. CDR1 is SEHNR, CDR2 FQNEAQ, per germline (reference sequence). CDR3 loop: CASSPLGLAGGTDTQYF. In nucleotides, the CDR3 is TGTGCCAGCAGCCCCCTAGGACTAGCGGGGGGCACAGATACGCAGTATTTT.

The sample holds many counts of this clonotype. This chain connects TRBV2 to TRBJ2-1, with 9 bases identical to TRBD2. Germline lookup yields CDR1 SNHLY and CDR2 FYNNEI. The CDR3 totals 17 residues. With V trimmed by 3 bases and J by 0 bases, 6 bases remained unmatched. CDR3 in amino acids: CASSDPISGSSYNEQFF. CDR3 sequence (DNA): TGTGCCAGCAGTGACCCAATTAGCGGGAGCTCCTACAATGAGCAGTTCTTC.

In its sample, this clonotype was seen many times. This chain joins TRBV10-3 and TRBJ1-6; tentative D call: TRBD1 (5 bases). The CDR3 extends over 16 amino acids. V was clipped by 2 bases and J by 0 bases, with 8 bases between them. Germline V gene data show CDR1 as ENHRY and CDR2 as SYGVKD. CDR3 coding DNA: TGTGCCATCAGTGAGGACAGAAACTCCTATAATTCACCCCTCCACTTT. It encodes CAISEDRNSYNSPLHF.

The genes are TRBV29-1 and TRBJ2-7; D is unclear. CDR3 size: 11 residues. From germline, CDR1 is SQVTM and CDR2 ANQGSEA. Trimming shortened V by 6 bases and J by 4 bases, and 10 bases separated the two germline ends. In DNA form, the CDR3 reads TGCAGCGTAACGGGTGATTACGAGCAGTACTTC. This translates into CSVTGDYEQYF.

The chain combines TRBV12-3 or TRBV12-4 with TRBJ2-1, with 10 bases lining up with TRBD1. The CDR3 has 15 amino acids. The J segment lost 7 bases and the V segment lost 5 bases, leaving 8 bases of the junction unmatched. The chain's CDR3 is CASSRDRGLWNEQFF. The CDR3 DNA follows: TGTGCCAGCAGTCGAGACAGGGGGCTCTGGAATGAGCAGTTCTTC.

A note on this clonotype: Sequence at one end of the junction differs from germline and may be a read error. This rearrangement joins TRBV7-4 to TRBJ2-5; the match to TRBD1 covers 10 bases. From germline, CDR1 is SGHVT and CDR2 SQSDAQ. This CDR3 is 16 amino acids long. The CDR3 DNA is TGTGCAAGCAGCTTAGCCTCGGGACAGGGGTCCGAGACCCCGTACTTC. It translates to CASSLASGQGSETPYF.